One and the same sample provided the 26 T cell receptor beta chains below, sequenced in a study of glioma-infiltrating T cells. The iRepertoire nested amplicon-rescue multiplex PCR amplified TCR alpha and beta CDR3s from RNA. MiXCR, run by TCRdb on the multiplex PCR reads, gives a single entry per CDR3 protein. The repertoire includes 100,000 to 150,000 distinct CDR3 sequences, around a quarter of them detected once, and over 25% sits in the top ten. Sequenced sample: glioma tissue, nonneoplastic brain tissue, or PBMCs (not recorded which). The receptors originated from a human donor with low-grade glioma or glioblastoma, undergoing nonglioma brain surgery, or in good health (not recorded which).

The chain recombines TRBV6-4 with TRBJ1-1; 9 bases align to TRBD1. This CDR3 region has 17 residues. The V segment lost 0 bases and the J segment 5 bases; nucleotides outside the gene matches: 10. CDR1 MRHNA and CDR2 SNTAGT come from the germline V gene. As DNA, the CDR3 is TGTGCCAGCAGTGACTCGTTTCCCGGACAGGGGAGGACTGAAGCTTTCTTT. Its translation is CASSDSFPGQGRTEAFF.

This clonotype was picked up a small number of times. This sequence joins TRBV19 and TRBJ2-5; the D is unclear. Germline V CDR1 and CDR2: LNHDA, SQIVND (reference sequence). This CDR3 spans 11 amino acids. Trimming cost V 4 bases and J 10 bases, with 10 bases left between them. CDR3 region: CASSTYMFQYF. The CDR3 DNA reads as TGTGCCAGTAGTACGTACATGTTCCAGTACTTC.

This clonotype was counted only a few times. For the CDR3, the DNA is TGTGCCACCATGCGAGACGTACGGTATTTT. This sequence encodes CATMRDVRYF. The chain joins TRBV2 to TRBJ2-3; D is undetermined. The V gene lost 10 bases and the J gene lost 14 bases, with 16 bases spanning the gap. The germline V gene encodes CDR1 SNHLY and CDR2 FYNNEI. The CDR3 consists of 10 residues.

Concerning this clonotype: A single base separates this from a much larger clone, so it may be a read error. The V call is TRBV20-1, the J call TRBJ2-3; no clear D gene. Germline values: CDR1 DFQATT, CDR2 SNEGSKA (reference sequence). The CDR3 consists of 13 residues. V lost 6 bases to trimming and J lost 3 bases, with 13 bases between them. The CDR3 region is CSAKALETDTQYF. Here the CDR3 DNA reads TGCAGTGCCAAGGCGTTGGAAACAGATACGCAGTATTTT.

This clonotype was found many times. The rearrangement joins TRBV27 to TRBJ1-5, with a weak D call TRBD1 (5 bases). The germline V gene has CDR1 MNHEY and CDR2 SMNVEV (reference sequence). CDR3 length equals 16 residues. Trimming cost V 6 bases and J 1 base, with 16 bases left between them. CDR3 sequence (DNA): TGTGCCAGCAGCTATACGGGGGGGGGGAGCAATCAGCCCCAGCATTTT. Translation gives CASSYTGGGSNQPQHF.

In this sample, this clonotype turned up a few times. One end of the junction fails to match germline, which may point to a read error. J is TRBJ2-4 and V is TRBV11-2; no definite D call. Germline CDR1 is SGHAT and CDR2 is FQNNGV. The CDR3 is 13 residues long. The CDR3 loop is CASSLEGQNIQYF. The DNA of the CDR3 is TGTGCCAGCAGCCTAGAAGGGCAGAACATTCAGTACTTC.

This clonotype occurred many times. V usage is TRBV6-1 and J usage is TRBJ2-3; a possible D gene is TRBD2 (5 bases). The CDR3 covers 14 residues. CDR1 is MNHNS and CDR2 is SASEGT in the germline V gene. V was shortened by 8 bases and J by 0 bases, with 12 bases between the two germline ends. The CDR3 sequence is CASLRTFSTDTQYF. CDR3 DNA sequence: TGTGCCAGCTTGCGGACTTTTAGCACAGATACGCAGTATTTT.

This clonotype was seen just once. Just one base apart from a much larger clone, this may be a read error. This chain joins TRBV7-9 and TRBJ2-3; no firm D call. The ends were cut back, 0 bases at V and 11 bases at J, with 15 bases in the middle. CDR1 and CDR2 from the germline V gene are SEHNR and FQNEAQ (reference sequence). CDR3 length: 14 residues. For the CDR3, the DNA is TGTGCCAGCAGCTTAGCCAGCAGGACCTGGGAGCAGTATTTT. It yields the protein CASSLASRTWEQYF.

A few counts support this clonotype. The J gene is TRBJ2-3, the V gene TRBV7-2; D is unresolved. Germline CDR1 is SGHTA and CDR2 is FQGNSA. This CDR3 contains 14 residues. V was clipped by 4 bases and J by 1 base, with 9 bases between them. The CDR3 spells CASSSDPRTDTQYF. The CDR3 coding sequence is TGTGCCAGCAGCTCCGACCCGCGCACAGATACGCAGTATTTT.

This clonotype was observed at least ten times. CDR3 nucleotide sequence: TGTGCCACCAGCAGAGAGCGGGCAGGGGGAAGATATCAGCCCCAGCATTTT. Translation gives CATSRERAGGRYQPQHF. This chain joins TRBV15 and TRBJ1-5; 7 bases fit TRBD1. Trimming cost V 0 bases and J 5 bases; bases outside gene matches: 10. The CDR3 totals 17 residues. The germline CDR1 and CDR2 sequences are LNHNV and YYDKDF (reference sequence).

This clonotype was counted at least ten times. The gene calls are TRBV7-9 and TRBJ2-3; D may be TRBD1 (5 bases). Per the germline V gene, CDR1 is SEHNR and CDR2 is FQNEAQ (reference sequence). This CDR3 comprises 15 residues. Trimming removed 2 bases from V and 5 bases from J, with 14 bases in between. DNA of the CDR3: TGTGCCAGCAGCTTATCCCAAAGGGGAAGAGATACGCAGTATTTT. It codes for CASSLSQRGRDTQYF.

This clonotype was detected many times. The chain employs TRBV27 and TRBJ1-2, with TRBD1 as a possible D gene (5 bases). CDR1 is MNHEY and CDR2 is SMNVEV in the germline V gene (reference sequence). Trimming cost V 6 bases and J 2 bases, with 10 bases left between them. The CDR3 loop spans 13 amino acids. The CDR3 sequence is CASSKRGNYGYTF. CDR3 nucleotide sequence: TGTGCCAGCAGCAAGAGGGGAAACTATGGCTACACCTTC.

The rearrangement uses TRBV5-1 and TRBJ1-1; D gene ambiguous. V lost 1 base and J 6 bases, leaving 13 bases between the germline ends. Germline V gene lookup returns CDR1 SGHRS and CDR2 YFSETQ. The CDR3 sequence is 14 residues long. In DNA, the CDR3 is TGCGCCAGCAGCTTGATCGTGTCAGCCGCTGAAGCTTTCTTT. It is translated as CASSLIVSAAEAFF.

The chain employs TRBV2 and TRBJ2-7; the D call may be TRBD1 or TRBD2 (5 bases each). Germline V gene data show CDR1 as SNHLY and CDR2 as FYNNEI. V dropped 2 bases and J dropped 6 bases, with 11 bases sitting between them. This CDR3 contains 13 residues. The CDR3 sequence is CASSEMLGTEQYV. For the CDR3, the DNA is TGTGCCAGCAGTGAAATGCTTGGGACCGAGCAGTACGTC.

This clonotype was detected ten times or more. This chain joins TRBV6-1 and TRBJ2-3; possible D gene TRBD2, 7 bases. Trimming removed 7 bases at V and 4 bases at J, with 15 bases between. The length of the CDR3 is 14 residues. Looked up from germline, CDR1 is MNHNS and CDR2 is SASEGT. The CDR3 sequence is CASTPRGGADTQYF. For the CDR3, the DNA is TGTGCCAGCACGCCTAGGGGGGGGGCAGATACGCAGTATTTT.

The V call is TRBV6-4, the J call TRBJ1-2; D unresolved. This CDR3 comprises 13 residues. Trimming shortened V by 4 bases and J by 2 bases, and 8 bases separated the two germline ends. In germline, CDR1 is MRHNA, CDR2 SNTAGT. The CDR3 sequence: CASSADQNYGYTF. The CDR3 DNA reads TGTGCCAGCAGTGCGGACCAAAACTATGGCTACACCTTC.

The chain joins TRBV2 to TRBJ1-5, with D possibly matching TRBD1 (5 bases). Germline V gives CDR1 SNHLY, CDR2 FYNNEI. The CDR3 spans 14 residues. Trimming removed 7 bases at V and 5 bases at J, with 15 bases between. In nucleotides, the CDR3 is TGTGCCAGCAAGATTGACAGAGCCTATCAGCCCCAGCATTTT. Amino acids: CASKIDRAYQPQHF.

This clonotype was counted between two and nine times. The chain links TRBV7-9 to TRBJ2-1; TRBD1 might be the D (5 bases). The CDR3 spans 15 residues. Per the germline V gene, CDR1 is SEHNR and CDR2 is FQNEAQ (reference sequence). Trimming left V 0 bases short and J 7 bases short, with 13 bases between. CDR3 DNA sequence: TGTGCCAGCAGCTTAGCGTCCCCCAGGGCGAATGAGCAGTTCTTC. Encoded protein: CASSLASPRANEQFF.

J is TRBJ2-5 and V is TRBV12-3 or TRBV12-4; D may be TRBD1 (5 bases). V gave up 1 base and J gave up 4 bases, with 7 bases separating them. This CDR3 contains 13 residues. CDR3 in DNA: TGTGCCAGCAGTTTAGGGGGCTTAGAGACCCAGTACTTC. Translating gives CASSLGGLETQYF.

The chain uses TRBV18 and TRBJ1-3; D gene ambiguous. The V end lost 2 bases, the J end lost 1 base, and 9 bases lay between the germline ends. CDR3 size: 15 residues. Germline V CDR1 and CDR2: KGHSH, LQKENI. The CDR3 sequence: CASSPFIQSGNTIYF. The CDR3 DNA is TGTGCCAGCTCACCATTTATTCAGTCTGGAAACACCATATATTTT. Full variable domain (outside the CDR3, taken from reference TRBV18 and TRBJ1-3): NAGVMQNPRHLVRRRGQEARLRCSPMKGHSHVYWYRQLPEEGLKFMVYLQKENIIDESGMPKERFSAEFPKEGPSILRIQQVVRGDSAAYFCASSPFIQSGNTIYFGEGSWLTVV.

As to this clonotype: The junction differs from germline at one of its ends, possibly a read error. The chain couples TRBV11-2 to TRBJ2-2; 10 positions match TRBD2. The germline V gene encodes CDR1 SGHAT and CDR2 FQNNGV. This CDR3 has 15 amino acids. CDR3 nucleotides: TGTGCCAGCAGCCCGGGACTAGCGAAGACCGGGGAGCTGTTTTTT. This encodes CASSPGLAKTGELFF.

The chain carries TRBV19 and TRBJ2-7; 10 bases map to TRBD1. The CDR3 extends over 17 amino acids. Trimming cost V 3 bases and J 4 bases; bases outside gene matches: 12. CDR1 is LNHDA, CDR2 SQIVND, per germline (reference sequence). The CDR3 DNA sequence: TGTGCCAGTAGTATGCTAGCCGGGACAGGGGATTTATACGAGCAGTACGTC. Translation gives CASSMLAGTGDLYEQYV.

The chain is built from TRBV2 and TRBJ2-2; a possible D gene is TRBD1 (6 bases). Germline lookup yields CDR1 SNHLY and CDR2 FYNNEI. Trimming cost V 6 bases and J 0 bases, with 11 bases left between them. There are 15 residues in the CDR3. As DNA, the CDR3 is TGTGCCAGCAGGGCTGGGACATCGAACACCGGGGAGCTGTTTTTT. Its protein product is CASRAGTSNTGELFF.

The chain carries TRBV18 and TRBJ2-3; D remains unclear. The CDR3 is 15 amino acids. Germline V CDR1 and CDR2: KGHSH, LQKENI. V gave up 0 bases and J gave up 8 bases, with 15 bases separating them. The CDR3 region has the DNA TGTGCCAGCTCACCACCCTCATTATCCCTATCTACGCAGTATTTT. Its protein is CASSPPSLSLSTQYF.

This clonotype was seen more than once but under ten times. Here the CDR3 reads CASSQGGSGAQNEQFF. CDR3 coding DNA: TGTGCCAGCAGCCAAGGCGGGTCAGGGGCGCAGAATGAGCAGTTCTTC. The gene calls are TRBV14 and TRBJ2-1; perhaps TRBD1 as D (6 bases). Deletions cut 1 base from V and 7 bases from J, with 17 bases between. CDR3 length: 16 amino acids. Germline CDR1 reads SGHDN; CDR2 reads FVKESK.

The chain uses TRBV29-1 and TRBJ1-4; 9 positions match TRBD1. The CDR3 spans 15 residues. Germline assignment: CDR1 SQVTM and CDR2 ANQGSEA. V gave up 6 bases and J gave up 6 bases; unmatched junction bases: 11. CDR3: CSVEIPGQGDEKLFF. Written as DNA, the CDR3 is TGCAGCGTCGAGATACCGGGACAGGGAGATGAAAAACTGTTTTTT. Full variable domain (remainder filled in from reference TRBV29-1 and TRBJ1-4): SAVISQKPSRDICQRGTSLTIQCQVDSQVTMMFWYRQQPGQSLTLIATANQGSEATYESGFVIDKFPISRPNLTFSTLTVSNMSPEDSSIYLCSVEIPGQGDEKLFFGSGTQLSVL.